A single sample gave rise to the 18 T cell receptor beta chains below, sequenced in a study of spatial heterogeneity in lung cancer. Time point specified: sample taken at primary tumor resection. The input material, whole RNA from tumor, nontumor lung or frozen PBMC, was sequenced unsorted. Via MiXCR, TCRdb re-called the 5' RACE reads, giving one row per CDR3 protein. The sample lists some 21,000 distinct CDR3 sequences, approximately 4.5% seen once, with 6% to 7.5% in the top ten. This material consisted of PBMCs, taken at surgery. Every receptor here comes from a male donor with early-stage non-small cell lung cancer.

This clonotype was seen repeatedly, ten times or more. The chain joins TRBV27 to TRBJ2-1; 7 positions agree with TRBD1. From germline, CDR1 is MNHEY and CDR2 SMNVEV (reference sequence). The CDR3 consists of 15 residues. Unmatched junction bases numbered 7, after V lost 4 bases and J lost 4 bases. CDR3: CASSSQGSGYNEQFF. The DNA for the CDR3 is TGTGCCAGCAGTTCACAGGGGTCAGGGTACAATGAGCAGTTCTTC.

This clonotype rates as medium-sized (0.01 to 0.1%). This chain connects TRBV19 to TRBJ2-1; D is unresolved. Trimming shortened V by 3 bases and J by 9 bases, and 6 bases separated the two germline ends. CDR3 length equals 11 residues. The germline gives CDR1 LNHDA, CDR2 SQIVND (reference sequence). This chain's CDR3 is CASSISGEQFF. CDR3 DNA sequence: TGTGCCAGTAGTATCAGTGGTGAGCAGTTCTTC.

This chain connects TRBV10-1 to TRBJ1-1, with D tentatively TRBD1 (6 bases). In germline, CDR1 is WNHNN, CDR2 SYGVQD (reference sequence). The CDR3 has 13 residues. Trimming pared 4 bases from V and 6 bases from J, leaving 12 bases between. The CDR3 DNA follows: TGCGCCAGCAGTGTCGGGACAACGTCTGAAGCTTTCTTT. This encodes CASSVGTTSEAFF.

The V gene is TRBV6-4, the J gene TRBJ2-3; TRBD2 might be the D (5 bases). The CDR3 length is 14 residues. Trimming left V 3 bases short and J 2 bases short, with 9 bases between. Germline loops: CDR1 MRHNA, CDR2 SNTAGT. CDR3 sequence: CASSDKGATDTQYF. CDR3 coding DNA: TGTGCCAGCAGTGATAAGGGAGCCACAGATACGCAGTATTTT.

This clonotype was recorded at least ten times. This chain links TRBV12-3 or TRBV12-4 with TRBJ2-2; D call uncertain. The V and J ends lost 6 bases and 7 bases respectively, with 9 bases between them. CDR3 length equals 12 residues. The CDR3 protein is CASSWTNGELFF. Here the CDR3 DNA reads TGTGCCAGCAGCTGGACCAACGGGGAGCTGTTTTTT.

In this sample, this clonotype turned up many times. The V and J genes are TRBV27 and TRBJ2-6; TRBD1 agrees at 12 bases. Germline V gene lookup returns CDR1 MNHEY and CDR2 SMNVEV (reference sequence). With 6 bases clipped from V and 2 bases from J, the junction kept 8 bases outside the gene matches. The CDR3 sequence is 18 residues long. CDR3 DNA sequence: TGTGCCAGCAGCTCGCGGGGGACAGGGGGCGCTGGGGCCAACGTCCTGACTTTC. Protein product: CASSSRGTGGAGANVLTF.

This clonotype was seen repeatedly, ten times or more. The CDR3 DNA reads as TGTGCCAGCAGCCCGCGATACAGGGAATCTGGGGCCAACGTCCTGACTTTC. This codes for CASSPRYRESGANVLTF. The chain is built from TRBV3-1 and TRBJ2-6; tentative D call: TRBD1 (6 bases). Germline CDR1 is LGHDT and CDR2 is YNNKEL (reference sequence). The CDR3 runs 17 residues. V was cut by 4 bases and J by 1 base, with 14 bases left in between. The complete variable domain, with remaining parts taken from reference TRBV3-1 and TRBJ2-6, reads DTAVSQTPKYLVTQMGNDKSIKCEQNLGHDTMYWYKQDSKKFLKIMFSYNNKELIINETVPNRFSPKSPDKAHLNLHINSLELGDSAVYFCASSPRYRESGANVLTFGAGSRLTVL.

This clonotype was seen repeatedly, ten times or more. The chain has TRBV7-2 and TRBJ1-2; 8 bases agree with TRBD1. The V gene's germline CDR1 is SGHTA and CDR2 FQGNSA. The ends lost 6 bases at V and 4 bases at J; junction bases unmatched: 7. The CDR3 contains 14 residues. The CDR3 protein is CASRPGGGAYGYTF. The CDR3 region has the DNA TGTGCCAGCAGGCCAGGGGGCGGGGCCTATGGCTACACCTTC.

In this sample, this clonotype turned up a few times. This chain connects TRBV7-9 to TRBJ2-7; D unresolved. The CDR3 loop spans 11 amino acids. The germline CDR1 and CDR2 sequences are SEHNR and FQNEAQ (reference sequence). V was shortened by 4 bases and J by 3 bases, with 4 bases between the two germline ends. CDR3 bases: TGTGCCAGCAGCTCCAACTACGAGCAGTACTTC. Its translation: CASSSNYEQYF.

Notes on this clonotype: This may arise from a read error, as a much more abundant clone is one base away. The V and J genes are TRBV14 and TRBJ2-1; D ambiguous. Germline V lookup: CDR1 SGHDN, CDR2 FVKESK. This CDR3 spans 15 amino acids. The CDR3 loop is CASSPWTSSHNEQFF. For the CDR3, the DNA is TGTGCCAGCAGCCCCTGGACGAGCTCCCACAATGAGCAGTTCTTC.

The sample holds many counts of this clonotype. J is TRBJ2-1 and V is TRBV16, with TRBD1 identical over 10 bases. From germline, CDR1 is KGHSY and CDR2 FQNENV. The CDR3 extends over 15 amino acids. V was pared by 3 bases and J by 7 bases, with 6 bases of the junction left unmatched. The CDR3 nucleotides read TGTGCCAGCAGCCATAGACAGGGGGCAAGGAATGAGCAGTTCTTC. The encoded protein is CASSHRQGARNEQFF.

This clonotype was observed a few times. The chain is built from TRBV12-3 or TRBV12-4 and TRBJ2-5, with D perhaps given as TRBD1 or TRBD2 (5 bases each). V gave up 5 bases and J gave up 4 bases, with 14 bases separating them. CDR3 length equals 14 residues. The DNA of the CDR3 is TGTGCCAGCAGTCAATTTTCAGGGAGAGAGACCCAGTACTTC. Translation gives CASSQFSGRETQYF.

This clonotype was seen at least ten times. The rearrangement links TRBV4-3 to TRBJ2-7, with unresolved D. There are 14 residues in the CDR3. V was clipped by 0 bases and J by 0 bases, with 6 bases between them. Germline V lookup: CDR1 LGHNA, CDR2 YSLEER. CDR3 residues: CASSQDSYSYEQYF. The CDR3 bases are TGCGCCAGCAGCCAAGACTCCTACTCCTACGAGCAGTACTTC.

This clonotype occurred a few times. The rearrangement uses TRBV12-3 or TRBV12-4 and TRBJ2-3, with a weak D call TRBD1 (5 bases). This CDR3 has 14 residues. Trimming pared 7 bases from V and 4 bases from J, leaving 15 bases between. CDR3 DNA sequence: TGTGCCAGCAAAGCAGGGCAGGTGGCAGATACGCAGTATTTT. It is translated as CASKAGQVADTQYF.

This clonotype was seen repeatedly, ten times or more. The V call is TRBV27, the J call TRBJ2-1; no reliable D call. CDR1 is MNHEY, CDR2 SMNVEV, per germline (reference sequence). The CDR3 is 13 amino acids. Trimming removed 8 bases from V and 7 bases from J, with 15 bases in between. The CDR3 bases are TGTGCCAGCTTAAATGGCCTGCGGAATGAGCAGTTCTTC. It translates to CASLNGLRNEQFF.

The V gene is TRBV2, the J gene TRBJ1-5, with 8 bases identical to TRBD1. V was clipped by 5 bases and J by 5 bases; unmatched bases: 5. This CDR3 is 14 amino acids long. Germline-derived CDR1 and CDR2 are SNHLY and FYNNEI. The CDR3 sequence is CASSTGQGYQPQHF. The CDR3 DNA follows: TGTGCCAGCAGTACCGGACAGGGCTATCAGCCCCAGCATTTT.

This clonotype was counted many times. This rearrangement joins TRBV12-3 or TRBV12-4 to TRBJ2-7, with 10 bases lining up with TRBD1. The CDR3 is 14 amino acids. Unmatched junction bases numbered 6, after V lost 6 bases and J lost 4 bases. CDR3 in amino acids: CASSTTGGRYEQYF. CDR3 nucleotides: TGTGCCAGCAGCACGACAGGGGGCAGGTACGAGCAGTACTTC.

This clonotype was found many times. This chain links TRBV7-6 with TRBJ1-5, with D perhaps matching TRBD1 (5 bases). The CDR3 loop spans 15 amino acids. Trimming stripped 4 bases from V and 3 bases from J, with 13 bases between. Per germline, CDR1 SGHVS and CDR2 FNYEAQ. The CDR3 DNA reads as TGTGCCAGCAGCTCACGCACAGGCTACAATCAGCCCCAGCATTTT. The encoded protein is CASSSRTGYNQPQHF.